This T cell receptor (beta chain) is drawn from a study of CD8 T cells in ankylosing spondylitis. Whole-study results and caveats: Within peripheral blood, clones linked to disease were CD8+ and relatively rare. Significant enrichment of disease-linked clones was reportedly seen in matched ankylosing spondylitis synovial fluid. About 8 highly homologous variants made up a TCR beta motif, and this motif appeared characteristic of ankylosing spondylitis blood.

Library preparation for TCR beta used quantitative 5'-RACE with molecular barcodes. TCRdb ran MiXCR on the 5' RACE reads and lists one entry per CDR3 protein. This table has about 220,000 distinct CDR3 sequences, over 9.5% appearing once. This CDR3 is built from 18 residues. V was pared by 4 bases and J by 4 bases, with 25 bases between. From germline, CDR1 is SGHRS and CDR2 YFSETQ. Of note for this clonotype: Antigen unknown.

The sequencing sample was made of blood, either unsorted or a sorted T cell fraction (not recorded which). This TCR was recovered from a male donor with ankylosing spondylitis or in good health (not recorded which). The chain couples TRBV5-1 to TRBJ2-3, with D perhaps TRBD2 (5 bases). The CDR3 DNA sequence: TGCGCCAGCAGCCGGACGAACGGATTAAACCCCGGGGCAGATACGCAGTATTTT. Its protein is CASSRTNGLNPGADTQYF.